These 9 T cell receptor beta chains share one sample of origin, sequenced in a study of cytomegalovirus exposure and HLA in healthy donors. Amplification used 60 Vbeta primers and 13 Jbeta primers. Profiled with immunoSEQ multiplex PCR; TCRdb holds only in-frame clones, not every one. The sample has about 180,000 clones, around 80% seen once. The sequenced sample consisted of PBMCs. The receptors stem from a woman aged 45-65 years in good health and CMV-seronegative.

This chain joins TRBV7-8 and TRBJ2-3; TRBD1 matches at 7 bases. Germline V gene sequence: CDR1 SGHVS, CDR2 FQNEAQ. The junction had 8 bases not matched to a gene; V was cut back by 5 bases and J by 3 bases. CDR3 length: 15 residues. CDR3 in amino acids: CASSGPQQGTDTQYF. CDR3 nucleotide sequence: TGTGCCAGCAGCGGCCCCCAACAGGGGACAGATACGCAGTATTTT.

The chain is built from TRBV6-5 and TRBJ2-7; 7 bases line up with TRBD1. After removal of 5 bases from V and 6 bases from J, the junction contained 13 bases not matched to a gene. This CDR3 spans 15 amino acids. Per germline, CDR1 MNHEY and CDR2 SVGAGI. CDR3 sequence reads: CASSGRDRGPLEQYF. The CDR3 nucleotides read TGTGCCAGCAGTGGCCGGGACAGAGGACCTCTCGAGCAGTACTTC.

This clone was picked up one time. The CDR3 sequence is CASSAQGVGNYGYTF. In DNA form, the CDR3 reads TGTGCCAGCAGCGCTCAGGGTGTCGGAAACTATGGCTACACCTTC. The chain couples TRBV7-9 to TRBJ1-2, with a possible D match to TRBD1 (5 bases). The CDR3 consists of 15 residues. Trimming cost V 5 bases and J 2 bases, with 15 bases left between them. Germline CDR1 SEHNR, CDR2 FQNEAQ (reference sequence).

This clone has more than one count but fewer than ten. This chain uses TRBV21-1 with TRBJ2-1; the D call TRBD2 from the table was never checked on the DNA. TRBV21-1 is annotated as a pseudogene. The CDR3 contains 14 residues. The CDR3: CASSKEDLAYEQFF. CDR3 bases: TGTGCCAGCAGCAAGGAGGACCTAGCCTATGAGCAGTTCTTC.

The CDR3 spells CASSSYRDRGSYEQYF. CDR3 nucleotide sequence: TGTGCCAGCAGTTCCTACCGGGACAGGGGGTCCTACGAGCAGTACTTC. The chain uses TRBV27 and TRBJ2-7, with 11 bases matching TRBD1. This CDR3 is 16 amino acids long. V lost 4 bases and J lost 1; bases outside the gene matches: 6. Germline assignment: CDR1 MNHEY and CDR2 SMNVEV (reference sequence).

The chain couples TRBV6-5 to TRBJ1-1, with a tentative D call TRBD1 (6 bases). V was clipped by 5 bases and J by 1 base, with 8 bases between them. The CDR3 spans 13 residues. Per the germline V gene, CDR1 is MNHEY and CDR2 is SVGAGI. DNA of the CDR3: TGTGCCAGCAGTATGGGACAGAACACTGAAGCTTTCTTT. Encoded protein: CASSMGQNTEAFF.

In this sample, this clone turned up a few times. At one end the junction does not follow the germline gene, possibly because of a read error. This chain joins TRBV7-9 and TRBJ1-2, with D possibly being TRBD1 (5 bases). The germline V gene has CDR1 SEHNR and CDR2 FQNEAQ (reference sequence). This CDR3 has 15 amino acids. CDR3 residues: CSSISLLTVLNGYTF. The CDR3 DNA sequence: TGTTCCAGCATCTCCCTCCTGACAGTTTTAAATGGCTACACCTTC.

This clone was counted a single time. V gene TRBV7-9 combines with J gene TRBJ2-7, with no clear D. The length of the CDR3 is 13 residues. Trimming took 1 base from V and 2 from J, leaving 6 bases between them. Germline-derived CDR1 and CDR2 are SEHNR and FQNEAQ (reference sequence). This CDR3 reads CASSLDTTYEQYF. The DNA of the CDR3 is TGTGCCAGCAGCTTAGACACAACCTACGAGCAGTACTTC.

V is TRBV15 and J is TRBJ2-1; 10 bases align to TRBD1. Germline CDR1 LNHNV, CDR2 YYDKDF (reference sequence). Trimming took 9 bases from V and 4 from J; bases not matched to a gene: 9. The CDR3 is 15 residues long. CDR3 sequence: CATSSGTGEYNEQFF. CDR3 sequence (DNA): TGTGCCACTTCGTCCGGGACAGGGGAATACAATGAGCAGTTCTTC.